This T cell receptor (beta chain) is drawn from a study of monozygotic twins with inflammatory bowel disease. Study-wide results and caveats: Healthy co-twins, by inverse Simpson, had higher TCRbeta diversity than their siblings with IBD. Similarity of repertoires did not differ between concordant and discordant twins, possibly from limited power. In these data, no single strong IBD-associated signal or clonotype received support.

Reprocessing the 5' RACE reads, TCRdb reports a single entry for every CDR3 protein and omits DNA. The record lists fewer than 550,000 distinct CDR3 sequences, of which the ten most abundant hold 2% to 2.5%. Concerning this clonotype itself: Its antigen is not known.

The CDR3 covers 14 residues. Germline values: CDR1 LNHDA, CDR2 SQIVND (reference sequence). The receptor's source is a human donor with ulcerative colitis or Crohn's disease, or a healthy co-twin of an affected twin (not recorded which). Sample: blood. The J gene is TRBJ1-2, the V gene TRBV19; checking the TCRdb D call of TRBD1 is not possible without DNA. Here the CDR3 reads CASSIPQGFHGYTF.